The 4 T cell receptor beta chains below were found in one sample sequenced in a study of T cells after yellow fever vaccination. TCRdb passed the 5' RACE reads through MiXCR, listing each CDR3 protein once. There are 450,000 to 550,000 distinct CDR3 sequences in the sample; over 15% occur only once, and roughly an eighth lies in the top ten. The sample was PBMCs, taken 15 days after the yellow fever booster vaccination. Every receptor here comes from a man younger than 40 who received the YFV17D yellow fever vaccine.

As regards this clonotype: Compared with germline, one end of the junction differs, possibly owing to a read error. The chain is built from TRBV14 and TRBJ2-2; 7 nucleotides agree with TRBD2. CDR1 and CDR2 (germline): SGHDN, FVKESK. The CDR3 loop spans 18 amino acids. CDR3 nucleotide sequence: TGTGCCAGCAGCCAAGATGGTCGGGAGGCCCTCTACACGGGGGAGCTGTTTTTT. As protein: CASSQDGREALYTGELFF.

The chain recombines TRBV20-1 with TRBJ2-1, with D maybe TRBD2 (6 bases). The CDR3 sequence is 14 residues long. Germline CDR1 and CDR2: DFQATT and SNEGSKA (reference sequence). Trimming removed 5 bases from V and 7 bases from J, with 18 bases in between. As DNA, the CDR3 is TGCAGTGCTCACCCTGCGGGGACGGGGAATGAGCAGTTCTTC. Translated: CSAHPAGTGNEQFF.

The chain employs TRBV7-9 and TRBJ2-7; a possible D gene is TRBD1 (7 bases). The CDR3 contains 13 residues. V shed 0 bases and J shed 12 bases, with 15 bases lying between them. Germline-derived CDR1 and CDR2 are SEHNR and FQNEAQ (reference sequence). The CDR3 reads CASSLAGTAGRYF. DNA for the CDR3: TGTGCCAGCAGCTTAGCCGGGACAGCGGGCCGGTACTTC.

In its sample, this clonotype was seen a few times. The rearrangement uses TRBV11-2 and TRBJ2-3; perhaps TRBD2 as D (5 bases). The CDR3 is made up of 14 amino acids. V was cut by 5 bases and J by 6 bases, with 15 bases left in between. Germline CDR1 and CDR2: SGHAT and FQNNGV. The CDR3 sequence is CASSPGIRADTQYF. CDR3 nucleotides: TGTGCCAGCAGCCCCGGGATAAGAGCGGATACGCAGTATTTT.